This passage covers 18 T cell receptor beta chains from one sample sequenced in a study of blood T cell repertoires in COVID-19. TCRdb keeps only in-frame clones here, not all; method: immunoSEQ multiplex PCR. This table has approximately 76,000 clones, about nine tenths appearing once. Sequenced material: peripheral blood. The receptors here all came from an older woman with acute or convalescent COVID-19.

V is TRBV28 and J is TRBJ1-5, with D unclear. The CDR3 is 17 residues long. Germline loops: CDR1 MDHEN, CDR2 SYDVKM. With 5 bases removed from V and 0 bases from J, the gap between germline ends came to 17 bases. The CDR3 here is CASSPIRQANSNQPQHF. DNA of the CDR3: TGTGCCAGCAGTCCCATAAGGCAGGCCAATAGCAATCAGCCCCAGCATTTT.

The chain is built from TRBV19 and TRBJ1-5; TRBD1 might be the D (5 bases). Trimming left V 7 bases short and J 1 base short, with 11 bases between. CDR1 is LNHDA and CDR2 is SQIVND in the germline V gene (reference sequence). The CDR3 has 14 amino acids. The CDR3 loop is CASTIAGSNQPQHF. DNA for the CDR3: TGTGCCAGTACCATCGCAGGGAGCAATCAGCCCCAGCATTTT.

This CDR3 reads CASSQEGPLELYYGYTF. Written as DNA, the CDR3 is TGTGCCAGCAGCCAAGAGGGGCCGCTCGAGCTTTACTATGGCTACACCTTC. The chain links TRBV3-1 (or the pseudogene TRBV3-2) to TRBJ1-2; D possibly corresponds to TRBD1 (5 bases). Trimming shortened V by 0 bases and J by 3 bases, and 17 bases separated the two germline ends. CDR1 and CDR2 from the germline V gene are LGHDT and YNNKEL (reference sequence). The CDR3 spans 17 residues.

This clone was observed a single time. This chain uses TRBV7-3 with TRBJ2-2; TRBD2 matches at 7 bases. CDR3 length: 17 residues. Unmatched junction bases numbered 8, after V lost 1 base and J lost 3 bases. CDR1 and CDR2 from the germline V gene are SGHTA and FQGTGA. The CDR3 region is CASSLRGGGFDTGELFF. DNA of the CDR3: TGTGCCAGCAGCTTAAGGGGCGGGGGTTTCGACACCGGGGAGCTGTTTTTT.

The chain combines TRBV28 with TRBJ2-2, with D possibly matching TRBD2 (6 bases). Germline V gene data show CDR1 as MDHEN and CDR2 as SYDVKM. The V end was cut by 2 bases, the J end by 4 bases, with 11 bases between. The CDR3 loop spans 15 amino acids. In DNA form, the CDR3 reads TGTGCCAGCAGTTTAGGAGGGGTGGTCACCGGGGAGCTGTTTTTT. This translates into CASSLGGVVTGELFF.

The V call is TRBV9, the J call TRBJ2-3; 8 bases are shared with TRBD2. Germline assignment: CDR1 SGDLS and CDR2 YYNGEE. CDR3 length equals 15 residues. J gave up 3 bases and V 1 base, and 4 bases lay outside the gene matches. The CDR3 DNA sequence: TGTGCCAGCAGCGTATGGACTAGCCCAACAGATACGCAGTATTTT. Translated, it gives CASSVWTSPTDTQYF.

This sequence joins TRBV2 and TRBJ1-5, with 10 bases aligning to TRBD1. Germline CDR1 reads SNHLY; CDR2 reads FYNNEI. This CDR3 has 15 amino acids. With 6 bases clipped from V and 4 bases from J, the junction kept 6 bases outside the gene matches. CDR3 region: CASSDRGLGNQPQHF. The CDR3 DNA is TGTGCCAGCAGCGACAGGGGGCTGGGGAATCAGCCCCAGCATTTT.

The chain carries TRBV4-3 and TRBJ2-3, with 14 positions matching TRBD2. This CDR3 spans 15 amino acids. Germline CDR1 is LGHNA and CDR2 is YSLEER. J gave up 4 bases and V 6 bases, and 3 bases lay outside the gene matches. The CDR3 region is CASRMGLAGADTQYF. The DNA of the CDR3 is TGCGCCAGCAGAATGGGACTAGCGGGGGCAGATACGCAGTATTTT.

The chain is built from TRBV19 and TRBJ1-1; no clear D gene. V gave up 6 bases and J gave up 2 bases, with 4 bases separating them. There are 11 residues in the CDR3. Looked up from germline, CDR1 is LNHDA and CDR2 is SQIVND (reference sequence). CDR3 region: CASRANTEAFF. In nucleotides, the CDR3 is TGTGCCAGTAGGGCAAACACTGAAGCTTTCTTT.

The V gene is TRBV5-1, the J gene TRBJ2-2; 10 bases are shared with TRBD1. In germline, CDR1 is SGHRS, CDR2 YFSETQ. The CDR3 totals 16 residues. Unmatched junction bases numbered 9, after V lost 4 bases and J lost 6 bases. This CDR3 reads CASSLNPGTGAGELFF. The CDR3 DNA follows: TGCGCCAGCAGCCTAAATCCCGGGACAGGGGCCGGGGAGCTGTTTTTT.

The chain joins TRBV29-1 to TRBJ2-1; D perhaps matches TRBD1 (6 bases). Germline loops: CDR1 SQVTM, CDR2 ANQGSEA. The CDR3 length is 13 residues. The V end was cut by 7 bases, the J end by 1 base, with 11 bases between. This CDR3 is CSAQGTSYNEQFF. Here the CDR3 DNA reads TGCAGCGCCCAGGGGACATCCTACAATGAGCAGTTCTTC.

This chain's CDR3 is CASSSYTDTQYF. The CDR3 region has the DNA TGTGCCAGCAGCTCCTACACAGATACGCAGTATTTT. This sequence joins TRBV7-2 and TRBJ2-3; the D is unclear. The length of the CDR3 is 12 residues. V lost 4 bases and J 2 bases, leaving 4 bases between the germline ends. In germline, CDR1 is SGHTA, CDR2 FQGNSA. The full variable domain, with the rest looked up from reference TRBV7-2 and TRBJ2-3, is GAGVSQSPSNKVTEKGKDVELRCDPISGHTALYWYRQSLGQGLEFLIYFQGNSAPDKSGLPSDRFSAERTGGSVSTLTIQRTQQEDSAVYLCASSSYTDTQYFGPGTRLTVL.

V is TRBV3-1 (or the pseudogene TRBV3-2) and J is TRBJ1-3; D call uncertain. The CDR3 covers 16 residues. Trimming cost V 0 bases and J 8 bases, with 17 bases left between them. CDR1 LGHDT and CDR2 YNNKEL come from the germline V gene (reference sequence). This CDR3 is CASSQDVTNARDTIYF. The CDR3 DNA follows: TGTGCCAGCAGCCAAGATGTAACCAACGCTCGGGACACCATATATTTT.

The J gene is TRBJ1-6, the V gene TRBV6-2 or TRBV6-3; no clear D gene. The germline V gene has CDR1 MNHEY and CDR2 SVGEGT. The CDR3 totals 12 residues. V was clipped by 6 bases and J by 14 bases, with 14 bases between them. The CDR3 here is CASSNGVHALHF. CDR3 DNA sequence: TGTGCCAGCAGCAACGGGGTCCACGCCCTCCACTTT.

The V and J genes are TRBV7-8 and TRBJ2-1; D remains unclear. V lost 9 bases, J lost 0 bases, and 15 bases lay in between. The CDR3 spans 15 residues. Germline-derived CDR1 and CDR2 are SGHVS and FQNEAQ. CDR3 region: CASTPPLRSYNEQFF. The CDR3 DNA reads as TGTGCCAGTACTCCCCCTTTACGCTCCTACAATGAGCAGTTCTTC.

The count of this clone is one. V usage is TRBV5-1 and J usage is TRBJ2-7, with D perhaps TRBD1 (5 bases). Germline V gives CDR1 SGHRS, CDR2 YFSETQ. V was cut by 7 bases and J by 1 base, with 15 bases left in between. The CDR3 loop spans 14 amino acids. The DNA for the CDR3 is TGCGCCAGCTTGTTGGGGCCGCAATCCTACGAGCAGTACTTC. The encoded protein is CASLLGPQSYEQYF.

The chain carries TRBV6-2 or TRBV6-3 and TRBJ1-1; 7 bases line up with TRBD1. The CDR3 sequence is 18 residues long. Germline-derived CDR1 and CDR2 are MNHEY and SVGEGT. Unmatched junction bases numbered 16, after V lost 1 base and J lost 5 bases. CDR3 DNA sequence: TGTGCCAGCAGTTACTTAGACAGGGAGGCCCGAACATGGACTGAAGCTTTCTTT. It translates to CASSYLDREARTWTEAFF.

The rearrangement links TRBV7-2 to TRBJ1-5; tentatively, D is TRBD1 (5 bases). Trimming cost V 2 bases and J 2 bases, with 7 bases left between them. The CDR3 consists of 14 residues. The germline V gene has CDR1 SGHTA and CDR2 FQGNSA. As DNA, the CDR3 is TGTGCCAGCAGCTTAATCAGGGGCAATCAGCCCCAGCATTTT. Protein product: CASSLIRGNQPQHF.